These 32 T cell receptor beta chains originate from one sample sequenced in a study of Graves' ophthalmopathy and Graves' hyperthyroidism. Using RNA transcripts, the TCR beta CDR3 regions were amplified. An initial RT-PCR round employing HTBI primers preceded a second-round multiplex PCR. From the multiplex PCR reads, TCRdb called clonotypes with MiXCR, one entry per CDR3 protein. Of 600,000 to 950,000 distinct CDR3 sequences in the sample, roughly 40% were seen once. Sequencing was performed on peripheral blood. The source is an adult man with Graves' ophthalmopathy.

The rearrangement uses TRBV29-1 and TRBJ1-4; 9 nucleotides align to TRBD1. From germline, CDR1 is SQVTM and CDR2 ANQGSEA. The CDR3 is made up of 16 amino acids. The trim removed 6 bases at V and 3 bases at J, leaving 11 bases unmatched. The CDR3 spells CSVRSGTGHSNEKLFF. CDR3 coding DNA: TGCAGCGTACGCTCCGGGACAGGGCACTCTAATGAAAAACTGTTTTTT.

This clonotype was seen at least ten times. This rearrangement joins TRBV6-2 or TRBV6-3 to TRBJ2-5; 9 bases are a match to TRBD1. CDR3 length: 15 amino acids. After removal of 1 base from V and 4 bases from J, the junction contained 4 bases not matched to a gene. Germline loops: CDR1 MNHEY, CDR2 SVGEGT. The CDR3 DNA is TGTGCCAGCAGTTACTGGGACAGGGAAGGAGAGACCCAGTACTTC. The encoded protein is CASSYWDREGETQYF.

J is TRBJ2-5 and V is TRBV12-3 or TRBV12-4; 8 nucleotides align to TRBD1. Trimming at V came to 3 bases and at J to 1 base, leaving 7 bases not matched to a gene. The CDR3 contains 16 residues. The CDR3 spells CASSLAIGQGQETQYF. CDR3 DNA sequence: TGTGCCAGCAGTTTGGCGATCGGACAGGGCCAAGAGACCCAGTACTTC.

This clonotype was found a few times. DNA of the CDR3: TGTGCCAGCAGCTTAGTGATAGCCGGGGAGCAGTACTTC. Translated, it gives CASSLVIAGEQYF. The gene calls are TRBV7-9 and TRBJ2-7; no reliable D call. CDR1 and CDR2 (germline): SEHNR, FQNEAQ (reference sequence). With 1 base removed from V and 7 bases from J, the gap between germline ends came to 11 bases. The CDR3 has 13 amino acids.

The genes are TRBV7-2 and TRBJ1-1, with D possibly matching TRBD1 (6 bases). In germline, CDR1 is SGHTA, CDR2 FQGNSA. Trimming pared 1 base from V and 5 bases from J, leaving 17 bases between. The CDR3 has 16 residues. CDR3: CASSLVVGLGGTEAFF. CDR3 DNA sequence: TGTGCCAGCAGCTTAGTCGTGGGTTTAGGGGGTACTGAAGCTTTCTTT.

The sample holds a few counts of this clonotype. The CDR3 spells CASSLTPGGAETQYF. In DNA, the CDR3 is TGTGCCAGCAGCTTAACTCCCGGGGGGGCGGAGACCCAGTACTTC. This sequence joins TRBV11-3 and TRBJ2-5; 8 bases fit TRBD2. Germline V lookup: CDR1 SGHNT, CDR2 YENEEA. This CDR3 has 15 amino acids. With 2 bases clipped from V and 5 bases from J, the junction kept 7 bases outside the gene matches.

The V and J genes are TRBV7-2 and TRBJ2-7, with a weak D call TRBD2 (5 bases). The J call is doubtful: the DNA matches TRBJ2-1 better. This CDR3 has 15 amino acids. CDR1 is SGHTA and CDR2 is FQGNSA in the germline V gene. The DNA of the CDR3 is TGTGCCAGCAGCTTTTCGTTTCGGGGAGACCATGAGCAGTTCTTC. Residues: CASSFSFRGDHEQFF.

The sample holds one count of this clonotype. The CDR3 loop is CSARKFTEYGYTF. The CDR3 nucleotides read TGCAGTGCTAGAAAATTTACCGAATATGGCTACACCTTC. The gene calls are TRBV20-1 and TRBJ1-2; no clear D. Germline CDR1 DFQATT, CDR2 SNEGSKA (reference sequence). The CDR3 is made up of 13 amino acids. The V gene lost 2 bases and the J gene lost 5 bases, with 12 bases spanning the gap.

The chain joins TRBV5-5 to TRBJ1-1, with a possible D match to TRBD1 (6 bases). V shed 4 bases and J shed 4 bases, with 17 bases lying between them. CDR3 length equals 15 residues. Germline CDR1 SGHKS, CDR2 YYEKEE (reference sequence). CDR3: CASSQRTGSGTEAFF. Written as DNA, the CDR3 is TGTGCCAGCAGCCAGAGAACAGGGTCGGGCACTGAAGCTTTCTTT.

This clonotype was seen only a few times. The chain couples TRBV2 to TRBJ2-5; 10 bases are a match to TRBD2. This CDR3 is built from 15 residues. V gave up 4 bases and J gave up 4 bases; unmatched junction bases: 6. CDR1 and CDR2 from the germline V gene are SNHLY and FYNNEI. The CDR3 here is CASSADSGRRETQYF. CDR3 nucleotides: TGTGCCAGCAGTGCGGATAGCGGGAGGCGAGAGACCCAGTACTTC.

Remarks on this clonotype: Compared with germline, one end of the junction differs, possibly owing to a read error. The genes are TRBV11-2 and TRBJ1-5, with 7 bases matching TRBD1. The CDR3 has 15 residues. Germline CDR1 is SGHAT and CDR2 is FQNNGV. CDR3 in amino acids: CASSQGDYSNQPQHF. Written as DNA, the CDR3 is TGCGCCAGCAGCCAGGGGGACTATAGCAATCAGCCCCAGCATTTT.

Of note for this clonotype: The germline gene is not matched at one end of the junction; a read error may be the cause. The gene calls are TRBV5-4 and TRBJ1-4; perhaps TRBD1 as D (5 bases). CDR1 and CDR2 from the germline V gene are SGHNT and YYREEE (reference sequence). This CDR3 has 17 amino acids. CDR3: CASSLDPGGSSNEKLFF. CDR3 coding DNA: TGTGCCAGCAGTTTGGATCCCGGGGGGTCTTCTAATGAAAAACTGTTTTTT.

This clonotype was recorded many times. The chain couples TRBV25-1 to TRBJ2-7; 11 bases are a match to TRBD1. V was clipped by 6 bases and J by 2 bases; unmatched bases: 6. Germline assignment: CDR1 MGHDK and CDR2 SYGVNS. This CDR3 region has 15 residues. CDR3 region: CASRGGTGGAYEQYF. The DNA for the CDR3 is TGTGCCAGCAGGGGGGGGACAGGGGGAGCCTACGAGCAGTACTTC.

This clonotype came up many times. Germline and junction disagree at one end, which may indicate a read error. V gene TRBV24-1 combines with J gene TRBJ1-5; 9 bases are a match to TRBD1. The germline gives CDR1 KGHDR, CDR2 SFDVKD. CDR3 length: 16 residues. This CDR3 is CASSRTGVYSNQPQHF. For the CDR3, the DNA is TGTGCCAGCAGTCGGACAGGGGTTTATAGCAATCAGCCCCAGCATTTT.

The chain is built from TRBV7-7 and TRBJ2-7; the D gene is possibly TRBD1 (5 bases). This CDR3 contains 16 residues. Germline CDR1 SSHAT, CDR2 FNYEAQ (reference sequence). V shed 9 bases and J shed 2 bases, with 23 bases lying between them. The CDR3 nucleotides read TGTGCCAGTAGTGTTTCGACAGCCGCCCAACCCTACGAGCAGTACTTC. Protein sequence: CASSVSTAAQPYEQYF.

This clonotype has a count of ten or more. V gene TRBV7-2 combines with J gene TRBJ2-7, with D perhaps matching TRBD1 or TRBD2 (5 bases each). V shed 3 bases and J shed 4 bases, with 16 bases lying between them. From germline, CDR1 is SGHTA and CDR2 FQGNSA. The CDR3 runs to 15 residues. The CDR3 spells CASSFDRDGSYEQYF. CDR3 bases: TGTGCCAGCAGCTTCGACCGGGACGGATCTTACGAGCAGTACTTC.

Points on this clonotype: At one of its ends the junction is not consistent with the germline gene, which may arise from a read error. J is TRBJ1-1 and V is TRBV19; 8 bases agree with TRBD1. The germline gives CDR1 LNHDA, CDR2 SQIVND (reference sequence). The CDR3 covers 15 residues. The CDR3 bases are TGTGCCGGTAGTATAAGGACAGGGACGAACACTGAAGCTTTCTTT. It is translated as CAGSIRTGTNTEAFF. Filled out from reference TRBV19 and TRBJ1-1, the complete variable domain reads DGGITQSPKYLFRKEGQNVTLSCEQNLNHDAMYWYRQDPGQGLRLIYYSQIVNDFQKGDIAEGYSVSREKKESFPLTVTSAQKNPTAFYLCAGSIRTGTNTEAFFGQGTRLTVV.

This clonotype occurred many times. The V and J genes are TRBV7-8 and TRBJ2-5; D unresolved. CDR3 length equals 16 residues. With 5 bases removed from V and 3 bases from J, the gap between germline ends came to 19 bases. The V gene's germline CDR1 is SGHVS and CDR2 FQNEAQ. This chain's CDR3 is CASSLGPLEKEETQYF. In nucleotides, the CDR3 is TGTGCCAGCAGCCTCGGCCCATTAGAGAAAGAAGAGACCCAGTACTTC.

This clonotype was counted at least ten times. V gene TRBV29-1 combines with J gene TRBJ1-1; 7 bases fit TRBD1. CDR3 size: 10 residues. Germline V gives CDR1 SQVTM, CDR2 ANQGSEA. V lost 7 bases, J lost 10 bases, and 6 bases stayed unmatched. The CDR3 spells CSALQGPAFF. DNA of the CDR3: TGCAGCGCCCTACAGGGGCCAGCTTTCTTT.

Written as DNA, the CDR3 is TGTGCCAGCAGCCGCATGAGCGCGGGAGAGCAGTACTTC. Amino acids: CASSRMSAGEQYF. The V call is TRBV11-1, the J call TRBJ2-7, with a tentative D call TRBD2 (6 bases). The CDR3 covers 13 residues. V lost 5 bases, J lost 7 bases, and 15 bases lay in between. Germline lookup yields CDR1 SGHAT and CDR2 FQDESV (reference sequence).

This clonotype was seen repeatedly, ten times or more. This rearrangement joins TRBV10-3 to TRBJ1-1; TRBD1 matches 9 bases. Germline CDR1 is ENHRY and CDR2 is SYGVKD. This CDR3 region has 18 residues. J was trimmed by 3 bases and V by 0 bases; bases with no gene match: 11. CDR3 DNA sequence: TGTGCCATCAGTGAGTCGCGGGCACAGGGGGCCGGAGACACTGAAGCTTTCTTT. This sequence encodes CAISESRAQGAGDTEAFF.

V usage is TRBV7-2 and J usage is TRBJ1-2, with TRBD1 as a possible D gene (5 bases). The CDR3 runs 15 residues. The germline CDR1 and CDR2 sequences are SGHTA and FQGNSA. Trimming removed 4 bases from V and 8 bases from J, with 20 bases in between. The CDR3 is CASSSPGPRFDGYTF. DNA of the CDR3: TGTGCCAGCAGCTCTCCGGGACCCAGATTTGACGGCTACACCTTC.

With respect to this clonotype: A much more abundant neighbour one base away suggests this may be a read error. Lacking the conserved final phenylalanine or tryptophan, this CDR3 likely reflects a read error. The rearrangement joins TRBV7-9 to TRBJ2-7, with 9 bases identical to TRBD1. CDR3 length: 15 residues. Germline-derived CDR1 and CDR2 are SEHNR and FQNEAQ (reference sequence). V was clipped by 1 base and J by 7 bases; unmatched bases: 8. CDR3 protein: CASSLGGTGFGEQYL. CDR3 bases: TGTGCCAGCAGCTTAGGAGGGACAGGGTTTGGTGAGCAGTACCTC.

Many counts were recorded for this clonotype. The rearrangement joins TRBV5-1 to TRBJ1-1; maybe TRBD1 (6 bases). Per germline, CDR1 SGHRS and CDR2 YFSETQ. This CDR3 is 12 amino acids long. V was cut by 4 bases and J by 6 bases, with 10 bases left in between. CDR3 sequence reads: CASSEQGSEAFF. CDR3 nucleotides: TGCGCCAGCAGCGAACAGGGCTCTGAAGCTTTCTTT.

This clonotype occurred once. As DNA, the CDR3 is TGTGCCAGCCAAACCGGGACAGGCGGGGAGGAGTATGGCTACACCTTC. This encodes CASQTGTGGEEYGYTF. The V call is TRBV2, the J call TRBJ1-2; 8 bases match TRBD1. CDR1 SNHLY and CDR2 FYNNEI come from the germline V gene. This CDR3 spans 16 amino acids. V lost 8 bases and J lost 5; bases outside the gene matches: 16.

There are many counts of this clonotype. This chain connects TRBV3-1 to TRBJ1-2; D not resolved. CDR1 is LGHDT and CDR2 is YNNKEL in the germline V gene (reference sequence). There are 14 residues in the CDR3. V lost 1 base and J lost 2, with 8 bases in between. Here the CDR3 DNA reads TGTGCCAGCAGCCAAGGCAGGACCAACTATGGCTACACCTTC. As protein: CASSQGRTNYGYTF.

Notes on this clonotype: A much larger clone lies one base from this, so it may be a read error. This chain connects TRBV24-1 to TRBJ2-5, with TRBD2 matching over 14 bases. The CDR3 sequence is 15 residues long. With V trimmed by 4 bases and J by 5 bases, 2 bases remained unmatched. The germline V gene has CDR1 KGHDR and CDR2 SFDVKD. CDR3 sequence reads: CATSEGTSGSETQYF. The CDR3 DNA follows: TGTGCCACCAGTGAGGGGACTAGCGGGAGTGAGACCCAGTACTTC.

The rearrangement joins TRBV10-3 to TRBJ2-5; D remains ambiguous. V lost 11 bases and J lost 7, with 26 bases in between. The germline gives CDR1 ENHRY, CDR2 SYGVKD. CDR3 length: 15 residues. The CDR3 loop is CACSYDARARGTQYF. CDR3 in DNA: TGTGCCTGCAGTTACGATGCTCGGGCTCGAGGGACCCAGTACTTC.

The V and J genes are TRBV19 and TRBJ1-2, with D possibly TRBD1 on 5 matching bases. CDR3 size: 12 residues. The V end was cut by 11 bases, the J end by 2 bases, with 12 bases between. Germline-derived CDR1 and CDR2 are LNHDA and SQIVND (reference sequence). Here the CDR3 reads CAWKQENYGYTF. CDR3 coding DNA: TGTGCCTGGAAACAGGAGAACTATGGCTACACCTTC.

The rearrangement links TRBV20-1 to TRBJ2-5, with 9 bases fitting TRBD2. V lost 0 bases, J lost 5 bases, and 10 bases stayed unmatched. The CDR3 sequence is 16 residues long. Looked up from germline, CDR1 is DFQATT and CDR2 is SNEGSKA (reference sequence). Here the CDR3 DNA reads TGCAGTGCTAGAGATCCGGCTAGCGGGAACGGTGAGACCCAGTACTTC. Protein sequence: CSARDPASGNGETQYF.

This clonotype has just a few counts. The chain joins TRBV28 to TRBJ1-1; D is ambiguous. V gave up 4 bases and J gave up 9 bases, with 9 bases separating them. This CDR3 is built from 11 residues. Germline CDR1 MDHEN, CDR2 SYDVKM. The CDR3 sequence: CASSSILQAFF. In DNA form, the CDR3 reads TGTGCCAGCAGTTCGATACTCCAAGCTTTCTTT.

This clonotype has only a few counts. This chain uses TRBV9 with TRBJ1-1; D call uncertain. Germline loops: CDR1 SGDLS, CDR2 YYNGEE. The CDR3 covers 14 residues. V was cut by 6 bases and J by 2 bases, with 14 bases left in between. DNA for the CDR3: TGTGCCAGCATGAAGCCGGGCGTCAACACTGAAGCTTTCTTT. As protein: CASMKPGVNTEAFF. Supplemented by reference TRBV9 and TRBJ1-1, the full variable domain reads DSGVTQTPKHLITATGQRVTLRCSPRSGDLSVYWYQQSLDQGLQFLIQYYNGEERAKGNILERFSAQQFPDLHSELNLSSLELGDSALYFCASMKPGVNTEAFFGQGTRLTVV.